Included here is one T cell receptor (beta chain) sequence, with context. This receptor's antigen is unknown. Per-base quality was not reported, and no clone a single base away is much larger than it. The entry originates in a study of cytomegalovirus exposure and HLA in healthy donors (dated by TCRdb to about 2017). At the level of the whole study: According to an earlier analysis of 450 to 650 of the donors, some 180 million T cells yielded roughly 100 million unique TCR beta sequences and more than 250 Gb of sequence data. Using immunosequencing, the study profiled T cell repertoires from about 620 subjects and related those repertoires to cytomegalovirus serostatus. Every repertoire in the discovery cohort had been generated on one and the same sequencing platform. Typing coverage differed by locus: A, B, C, DRB1 and DQB1 were typed in about 620-630 donors, DQA1 in about 550, DPA1 in roughly 590, and DPB1 in approximately 450. Rather than drawing on any new phenotypic data, the later analysis identified candidate immune exposures from TCR beta sequences and the way those sequences occurred across donors. In addition to the first cohort of approximately 670 subjects, a separate validation cohort of approximately 130 different subjects was used. Approximately 300 gigabases of sequencing data and approximately 92 million unique TCR sequences made up an early release that covered over 550 HLA-typed donors. To predict cytomegalovirus infection status, the study combined high-throughput TCR immunosequencing, statistical association of individual TCRs with disease status, and machine learning. In a later genetic analysis, genome-wide SNP genotypes for about three fifths of the roughly 670 donors were used, and that subset was treated as a discovery cohort. The study aimed to test whether cataloging public T cell receptors could reveal signatures of past pathogen exposure. Donor age, sex, ethnicity and CMV serostatus were compiled together with the repertoire data. The genetic ancestry cluster associated with self-reported Caucasian donors included 81% of the 398 genotyped donors. A handful of DR-DQ haplotypes were handled as single units for association and clustering because linkage in the cohort was strong. HLA typing covered class I and class II loci at four-digit resolution. Among about 370 genotyped donors of the cohort, an average of approximately 220,000 unique TCR beta nucleotide sequences was sequenced per donor, of which approximately 19% were non-productive. To study patterns of TCR occurrence, a later analysis re-analyzed previously published TCR beta repertoires from under 750 donors and added high-resolution HLA genotyping. In an earlier analysis of several hundred of the donors, high-throughput TCR beta sequencing was used to judge whether each TCR beta V gene segment behaved as functional or pseudogenic.

The method behind the library was the immunoSEQ multiplex PCR assay. For the multiplex PCR, a mixture combining 60 forward primers for TCR Vbeta segments and 13 reverse primers for TCR Jbeta segments was used. The CDR3 region of rearranged TCR beta genes was amplified from genomic DNA with a multiplex PCR assay. Amplified TCR beta libraries were sequenced as 87-base-pair reads on the Illumina HiSeq System. The study's own analysis went as follows. In a later analysis, 80 million or so unique TCR beta chains were counted across the roughly 700 repertoires, and around 10 million of these chains were shared by at least two donors. Raw reads were error-corrected and collapsed into unique sequences by a nearest-neighbor algorithm in which closely related sequences were merged to remove PCR and sequencing errors. V, D and J gene segments were assigned by aligning CDR3 sequences to IMGT reference sequences. For a sequence to be retained, a match of at least six nucleotides was required to both a V gene segment and a J gene segment. A rearrangement was called productive if the CDR3 had no stop codons and remained in frame with V and J, and every other rearrangement was called non-productive. CDR3 was defined by IMGT convention, running from the second conserved V-encoded cysteine to the conserved J-encoded phenylalanine. The earlier analysis of 550 to 650 of the donors excluded any sequence lacking an unambiguous match to a single V gene segment. In an earlier analysis of some 590 of the donors, a V segment was called functional when productive rearrangements were above 56.7%, and segregating when the standard deviation between donors exceeded 5%. A statistical classification framework was built for diagnosing cytomegalovirus status from the catalog of TCR beta chain sequences. In a later analysis, V and J genes were assigned by comparing TCR nucleotide sequences against IMGT/GENE-DB human TR gene sequences. The TCRdist pipeline was used in a later analysis to assign CDR3 sequences and most-parsimonious VDJ recombination scenarios. A later analysis defined each TCR beta chain by its CDR3 amino acid sequence plus V-gene family, and excluded reads lacking a unique V-gene family. A later analysis removed 550 to 650 highly shared, low-generation-probability nucleotide sequences to deal with suspected cross-contamination and a sequencing artifact. In a later analysis, a clonal expansion index was calculated for each public chain from normalized within-repertoire ranks of inferred template counts. In a later analysis, generation probabilities were computed with a VDJ recombination model fitted to out-of-frame rearrangements, and the resulting probabilities were checked against IGoR. A later analysis scored TCR-TCR, TCR-HLA and TCR-CMV co-occurrence with hypergeometric tests, applying a repertoire-size bias correction to TCR pairs. A later analysis estimated false discovery rates by permuting HLA or CMV assignments 20 times. A later analysis grouped co-occurring TCRs with DBSCAN, adding TCRdist sequence similarity when clustering within HLA-allele-positive subsets. Co-occurrence clustering excluded repertoires with fewer than 30,000 or more than 120,000 public chains, plus five with anomalous nucleotide sharing. As stored in TCRdb, this immuneACCESS dataset retains in-frame rearrangements with V and J assigned. A fraction of the clones does not appear; measured against another copy, unresolved V genes explain less than half of the discrepancy, and the remainder lacks a known reason. That table gives V, J and clone size, and the DNA gave D and trimming. The sample table lists approximately 140,000 clones, 70% to 80% of them with a count of one. The ten largest make up around 1.5% of the sample.

Trimming removed 1 base from V and 0 bases from J, leaving 7 bases between the germline ends. CDR1 SGHRS and CDR2 YFSETQ were looked up in the germline V gene. From the cysteine through the phenylalanine, the CDR3 covers 15 amino acids. This entry keeps only the CDR3 DNA: 45 bases, framed from base 1. The cohort consisted of approximately 670 healthy bone marrow donors. At the time of sampling, every cohort member was nominally healthy, though immune exposures that went unrecorded were likely present. The donor was CMV seronegative and belonged to the group of 352 seronegative cohort members. Every donor gave a peripheral blood sample, and the peripheral blood mononuclear cells from that sample were used for TCR beta sequencing. Genomic DNA was extracted from the blood cell samples with the Qiagen DNeasy Blood Extraction Kit. The paper's findings and limits, for the study overall: The study listed 150 to 200 TCR beta chains as associated with cytomegalovirus. According to a later analysis, most CMV-associated TCR beta chains appeared to be HLA-restricted, and the HLA associations seemed to be driven largely by CMV exposure. V-gene and J-gene trimming of TCR beta chains was associated with a missense DCLRE1C variant in a later genetic analysis, and the association was replicated in an independent cohort. Immune exposure information for the cohort was limited to CMV serostatus. According to the authors, the approach could potentially be generalized to other disease states and immunological phenotypes. Sequencing depth was assumed to be roughly uniform across donors in the presence/absence analyses, though that assumption may not hold. Some IMGT-functional V segments, including TRBV6-2 and TRBV6-3, could not be told apart with the 87-base-pair reads, so those segments were excluded. Because HLA typing was missing for some donors at each locus, association tests included only the typed subset. In a later analysis, HLA-associated TCR beta chains were found to be more clonally expanded and to have lower generation probabilities than equally common non-associated chains. Only TCR beta chains were sequenced in this cohort, and the absence of alpha or paired-chain data limited detectable features. Several of the top co-occurrence clusters appeared to be linked to parvovirus B19, influenza, CMV and Epstein-Barr virus, according to a later analysis. In a later analysis, 16,951 TCR beta sequences were associated with specific HLA alleles at a false discovery rate of 0.05. A cluster of highly shared sequence variants was judged likely to be a technical artifact of the sequencing pipeline. Because counts were too low, approximately 18 rarely observed V segments, including chromosome 9 orphons, were excluded from the earlier analysis of some 540 of the donors. Strong co-occurrence of HLA alleles, especially DR and DQ, made assigning TCR associations to individual alleles difficult. According to a later genetic analysis, donors in an Asian-associated ancestry cluster had fewer N-insertions in productive TCRs than the approximately 670-donor mean. A few of the identified cytomegalovirus-associated TCR beta chains were confirmed in vitro to be specific for cytomegalovirus antigens. An earlier analysis of some 560 of the donors showed that most TCR beta V segments appeared in productive rearrangements either about 87% or about 30% of the time, which broadly matched IMGT annotations. In both the original and validation cohorts, the classifier was reported to diagnose cytomegalovirus status with high specificity and sensitivity. In a later analysis, TCR association rates were found to vary across HLA loci, with the most associated TCRs seen for DRB1 alleles and the fewest for HLA-C alleles. A further reported finding was that TCR beta sequences accurately predicted the HLA-A and HLA-B alleles for most subjects in the first cohort. Correlated functional status among segregating V segments might reflect linkage disequilibrium, but an unknown experimental factor could not be ruled out. Across donors, most TCR sequences were observed very rarely, whereas some public TCRs were present in many individuals.

Rearrangement joined TRBV5-1 to TRBJ1-4; the D gene is perhaps TRBD1, on 6 matching bases. Sequenced material: PBMCs. This sequence originates from a female donor in good health and CMV-seronegative. The nucleotide sequence reads TGCGCCAGCAGCTTGACAGGGCCAACTAATGAAAAACTGTTTTTT. Its amino acids are CASSLTGPTNEKLFF.